Listed here are 10 T cell receptor beta chains from one sample, sequenced in a study of T-cell reconstitution after alpha-beta-depleted transplantation in children. Unique molecular identifiers were used to barcode this TCRbeta library. From the PCR reads, TCRdb called clonotypes with MiXCR, one entry per CDR3 protein. This table has approximately 430,000 distinct CDR3 sequences, around 15% appearing once. The material was PBMCs, mostly from graft donor cells, obtained 360 days after TCRalphabeta/CD19-depleted stem cell transplant. Every receptor here comes from a boy under three years old who had a stem cell transplant for Wiskott-Aldrich syndrome, so the T cells may come from the graft donor.

The chain combines TRBV12-3 or TRBV12-4 with TRBJ2-1; no definite D call. Trimming pared 2 bases from V and 10 bases from J, leaving 15 bases between. This CDR3 contains 14 residues. The CDR3 DNA reads TGTGCCAGCAGTTTAAGGGATCCGGAAATGGAGCAGTTCTTC. Translating it yields CASSLRDPEMEQFF.

This clonotype was seen more than once but under ten times. The genes are TRBV4-1 and TRBJ2-7, with 7 positions matching TRBD1. There are 18 residues in the CDR3. Germline V gene sequence: CDR1 MGHRA, CDR2 YSYEKL. The V segment lost 6 bases and the J segment 2 bases; nucleotides outside the gene matches: 19. The CDR3, as DNA: TGCGCCAGCAGTCGATTTCTCGTGACAGGGAAAGGGCCCTACGAGCAGTACTTC. It specifies CASSRFLVTGKGPYEQYF.

In this sample, this clonotype turned up a few times. The chain couples TRBV11-2 to TRBJ2-7; D call uncertain. The ends were cut back, 4 bases at V and 4 bases at J, with 11 bases in the middle. Germline assignment: CDR1 SGHAT and CDR2 FQNNGV. This CDR3 has 13 residues. CDR3 sequence: CASSSYYRYEQYF. The CDR3 DNA sequence: TGTGCCAGCAGCTCTTACTACCGATACGAGCAGTACTTC.

The chain carries TRBV23-1 and TRBJ2-1; unclear D gene. TRBV23-1 is placed among ORFs of uncertain function. The CDR3 sequence is 17 residues long. V was shortened by 0 bases and J by 0 bases, with 12 bases between the two germline ends. The CDR3 is CASSQSFLGLSYNEQFF. The DNA for the CDR3 is TGCGCCAGCAGTCAATCTTTTTTAGGGCTCTCCTACAATGAGCAGTTCTTC.

In its sample, this clonotype was seen a few times. The chain links TRBV4-1 to TRBJ2-7; D possibly uses TRBD1 or TRBD2 (5 bases each). The CDR3 has 16 amino acids. The V end lost 0 bases, the J end lost 0 bases, and 12 bases lay between the germline ends. Looked up from germline, CDR1 is MGHRA and CDR2 is YSYEKL. CDR3 protein: CASSQETGRSSYEQYF. CDR3 DNA sequence: TGCGCCAGCAGCCAAGAAACGGGACGCAGCTCCTACGAGCAGTACTTC.

The V gene is TRBV4-3, the J gene TRBJ1-2; D call uncertain. The CDR3 extends over 14 amino acids. Between the trimmed V and J ends, which lost 0 bases and 0 bases, there was a span of 5 bases. CDR1 is LGHNA, CDR2 YSLEER, per germline. The CDR3 is CASSQDPPNYGYTF. CDR3 DNA sequence: TGCGCCAGCAGCCAAGATCCACCTAACTATGGCTACACCTTC.

This clonotype was seen a few times. The CDR3 spells CASSRTSGGLEMPDTQYF. DNA for the CDR3: TGTGCCAGCAGTCGAACTAGCGGGGGGCTCGAAATGCCAGATACGCAGTATTTT. The chain uses TRBV11-1 and TRBJ2-3; 12 nucleotides agree with TRBD2. The trim removed 6 bases at V and 4 bases at J, leaving 14 bases unmatched. Germline CDR1 is SGHAT and CDR2 is FQDESV (reference sequence). This CDR3 is built from 18 residues.

This clonotype was seen ten or more times. The chain recombines TRBV24-1 with TRBJ2-1; D call uncertain. Per germline, CDR1 KGHDR and CDR2 SFDVKD. This CDR3 region has 15 residues. V lost 6 bases and J 2 bases, leaving 13 bases between the germline ends. This CDR3 is CATSTAPPAYNEQFF. The DNA for the CDR3 is TGTGCCACCAGTACCGCTCCCCCCGCCTACAATGAGCAGTTCTTC.

This chain uses TRBV24-1 with TRBJ2-7, with a tentative D call TRBD2 (5 bases). Between the trimmed V and J ends, which lost 5 bases and 2 bases, there was a span of 12 bases. Germline V CDR1 and CDR2: KGHDR, SFDVKD. This CDR3 region has 14 residues. The CDR3 DNA reads as TGTGCCACCAGTGTAGGACTCCCTCCCTACGAGCAGTACTTC. Translation: CATSVGLPPYEQYF.

This clonotype occurred a few times. The V gene is TRBV12-3 or TRBV12-4, the J gene TRBJ1-6; D unclear. This CDR3 contains 13 residues. Deletions cut 6 bases from V and 9 bases from J, with 12 bases between. CDR3 coding DNA: TGTGCCAGCAGCTTGGCTGCCCGTTCACCCCTCCACTTT. This gives the protein CASSLAARSPLHF.